This TCR beta chain was observed in a study of cytomegalovirus exposure and HLA in healthy donors. Study at large: Per a later analysis, the approximately 700 first-cohort and fewer than 150 validation repertoires shared one platform.

TCRdb keeps only in-frame clones here, not all; method: immunoSEQ multiplex PCR. The profile shows roughly 130,000 clones, 85% to 90% of them singletons. The donors were in the 120-subject validation cohort, distinct from the approximately 730-subject first cohort. This CDR3 spans 16 amino acids. With V trimmed by 7 bases and J by 2 bases, 8 bases remained unmatched. Germline-derived CDR1 and CDR2 are LNHDA and SQIVND (reference sequence). The rearrangement links TRBV19 to TRBJ2-2; 9 bases agree with TRBD2. The TCR was taken from a man younger than 40 in good health and CMV-seronegative. Sequenced material: PBMCs. The CDR3 nucleotides are TGTGCCAGTACCTACTCTAGCGGGACAAACACCGGGGAGCTGTTTTTT. Translated, it gives CASTYSSGTNTGELFF.